The 25 T cell receptor beta chains presented below share a single source sample, sequenced in a study of CD8+ T cells in alopecia areata. As the sequencing template, cDNA was produced by extracting RNA and reverse transcribing it. Libraries were prepared by immunoSEQ multiplex PCR; TCRdb keeps only in-frame clonotypes and omits some of them. This sample has around 120,000 clones, with more than 30% found just once. The sample was CD4+ T cells sorted from blood. The receptors shown here come from a human donor with alopecia areata.

V gene TRBV29-1 combines with J gene TRBJ2-5; 8 nucleotides align to TRBD1. This CDR3 spans 14 amino acids. Germline V gene lookup returns CDR1 SQVTM and CDR2 ANQGSEA. Trimming removed 7 bases from V and 5 bases from J; junction bases left unmatched: 12. DNA of the CDR3: TGCAGCGAAACTTCCAGGGGGCGCGGGGAGACCCAGTACTTC. Its translation: CSETSRGRGETQYF.

The chain couples TRBV2 to TRBJ2-1, with 10 bases identical to TRBD2. This CDR3 spans 16 amino acids. V lost 4 bases, J lost 6 bases, and 9 bases stayed unmatched. CDR1 is SNHLY, CDR2 FYNNEI, per germline. CDR3 sequence: CASSALLAGRVNEQFF. The CDR3 nucleotides are TGTGCCAGCAGTGCGCTACTAGCGGGGCGCGTCAATGAGCAGTTCTTC.

The rearrangement uses TRBV29-1 and TRBJ1-1, with 9 bases matching TRBD1. Germline CDR1 and CDR2: SQVTM and ANQGSEA. With V trimmed by 5 bases and J by 4 bases, 8 bases remained unmatched. The CDR3 is 14 residues long. Here the CDR3 reads CSVRLQGASTEAFF. The CDR3, as DNA: TGCAGCGTTCGACTACAGGGGGCCTCCACTGAAGCTTTCTTT.

The chain is built from TRBV29-1 and TRBJ1-4; 7 bases agree with TRBD1. J was trimmed by 5 bases and V by 7 bases; bases with no gene match: 7. This CDR3 has 13 amino acids. Per the germline V gene, CDR1 is SQVTM and CDR2 is ANQGSEA. The CDR3 spells CSARQGANEKLFF. The DNA for the CDR3 is TGCAGCGCTCGACAGGGAGCGAATGAAAAACTGTTTTTT.

V gene TRBV6-6 combines with J gene TRBJ1-1; tentative D call: TRBD1 (5 bases). In germline, CDR1 is MNHNY, CDR2 SVGAGI (reference sequence). The CDR3 sequence is 13 residues long. Deletions cut 8 bases from V and 0 bases from J, with 10 bases between. The CDR3 region is CASGRGMNTEAFF. The DNA of the CDR3 is TGTGCCAGCGGGCGGGGGATGAACACTGAAGCTTTCTTT.

Notes on this clone: The sample has other DNA sequences that encode this CDR3 too. V is TRBV30 and J is TRBJ1-2; D gene uncertain. The CDR3 extends over 13 amino acids. V was trimmed by 0 bases and J by 5 bases, leaving 10 bases between them. Per germline, CDR1 GTSNPN and CDR2 SVGIG (reference sequence). The CDR3: CAWSVRALYGYTF. As DNA, the CDR3 is TGTGCCTGGAGTGTACGGGCCCTTTATGGCTACACCTTC.

The chain employs TRBV29-1 and TRBJ2-1; D ambiguous. V was trimmed by 5 bases and J by 6 bases, leaving 8 bases between them. Germline lookup yields CDR1 SQVTM and CDR2 ANQGSEA. This CDR3 has 11 amino acids. CDR3 sequence: CSVSPRNEQFF. The CDR3 DNA reads TGCAGCGTTTCCCCCCGCAATGAGCAGTTCTTC.

The chain carries TRBV11-2 and TRBJ2-7, with D uncertain. The ends were cut back, 8 bases at V and 2 bases at J, with 4 bases in the middle. The CDR3 contains 10 residues. CDR1 SGHAT and CDR2 FQNNGV come from the germline V gene. In DNA form, the CDR3 reads TGTGCCAGCGGGGCCTACGAGCAGTACTTC. The encoded protein is CASGAYEQYF.

The sample holds a few counts of this clone. V is TRBV5-1 and J is TRBJ2-7, with D tentatively TRBD1 (6 bases). Trimming removed 4 bases from V and 6 bases from J, with 11 bases in between. CDR1 SGHRS and CDR2 YFSETQ come from the germline V gene. The CDR3 is 12 residues long. In nucleotides, the CDR3 is TGCGCCAGCAGCCCCCCAGGGGTCGAGCAGTACTTC. Translated: CASSPPGVEQYF.

Comments on this clone: The junction and the germline gene differ at one end; a read error may be behind it. J is TRBJ1-2 and V is TRBV29-1; D not certain. The length of the CDR3 is 12 residues. Germline CDR1 and CDR2: SQVTM and ANQGSEA. CDR3 protein: CSVEDYPDARPF. CDR3 nucleotide sequence: TGCAGCGTTGAAGATTACCCGGACGCTAGACCCTTC.

The chain has TRBV7-9 and TRBJ1-5, with D perhaps TRBD1 (6 bases). The ends were cut back, 1 base at V and 9 bases at J, with 7 bases in the middle. Germline V CDR1 and CDR2: SEHNR, FQNEAQ (reference sequence). The length of the CDR3 is 12 residues. In nucleotides, the CDR3 is TGTGCCAGCAGCTTAGAGGACAGGCCCCAGCATTTT. The encoded protein is CASSLEDRPQHF. The complete variable domain, with remaining parts taken from reference TRBV7-9 and TRBJ1-5, reads DTGVSQNPRHKITKRGQNVTFRCDPISEHNRLYWYRQTLGQGPEFLTYFQNEAQLEKSRLLSDRFSAERPKGSFSTLEIQRTEQGDSAMYLCASSLEDRPQHFGDGTRLSIL.

The V and J genes are TRBV5-6 and TRBJ1-1; no definite D call. V gave up 4 bases and J gave up 2 bases, with 15 bases separating them. The length of the CDR3 is 15 residues. Germline V gives CDR1 SGHDT, CDR2 YYEEEE. CDR3: CASSPPGVVNTEAFF. The CDR3 DNA is TGTGCCAGCAGCCCCCCGGGCGTCGTTAACACTGAAGCTTTCTTT.

V is TRBV20-1 and J is TRBJ2-7; no clear D. Between the trimmed V and J ends, which lost 6 bases and 6 bases, there was a span of 12 bases. CDR3 length: 11 residues. CDR1 and CDR2 from the germline V gene are DFQATT and SNEGSKA (reference sequence). The CDR3 coding sequence is TGCAGTGCGGCGATCCGGGTCGAGCAGTACTTC. Translated, it gives CSAAIRVEQYF.

The chain is built from TRBV30 and TRBJ2-2; possibly TRBD2 for D (6 bases). This CDR3 spans 16 amino acids. CDR1 is GTSNPN, CDR2 SVGIG, per germline (reference sequence). V shed 0 bases and J shed 3 bases, with 14 bases lying between them. The CDR3 region is CAWSVSGGPYTGELFF. The CDR3 region has the DNA TGTGCCTGGAGTGTATCCGGGGGACCGTACACCGGGGAGCTGTTTTTT.

This clone has a handful of counts. The chain employs TRBV4-2 and TRBJ2-3, with 7 bases lining up with TRBD2. V gave up 4 bases and J gave up 0 bases; unmatched junction bases: 10. The CDR3 is made up of 17 amino acids. The germline V gene has CDR1 LGHNA and CDR2 YNFKEQ. CDR3 amino acids: CASSPRARLASTDTQYF. The CDR3 nucleotides read TGTGCCAGCAGCCCCCGAGCCCGACTAGCTAGCACAGATACGCAGTATTTT.

In this sample, this clone turned up a few times. This chain joins TRBV28 and TRBJ1-2; no reliable D call. V was clipped by 3 bases and J by 3 bases, with 8 bases between them. CDR1 and CDR2 (germline): MDHEN, SYDVKM. There are 13 residues in the CDR3. CDR3 sequence (DNA): TGTGCCAGCAGTTTGGAGGGCTACTATGGCTACACCTTC. This sequence encodes CASSLEGYYGYTF.

This chain connects TRBV30 to TRBJ1-1, with 7 bases matching TRBD1. V shed 1 base, J shed 4 bases, and the junction held 6 bases outside the gene matches. There are 14 residues in the CDR3. Germline V gene lookup returns CDR1 GTSNPN and CDR2 SVGIG (reference sequence). CDR3 region: CAWSAGGWVTEAFF. DNA for the CDR3: TGTGCCTGGAGTGCAGGGGGTTGGGTCACTGAAGCTTTCTTT. Complete variable domain (other parts from reference TRBV30 and TRBJ1-1): SQTIHQWPATLVQPVGSPLSLECTVEGTSNPNLYWYRQAAGRGLQLLFYSVGIGQISSEVPQNLSASRPQDRQFILSSKKLLLSDSGFYLCAWSAGGWVTEAFFGQGTRLTVV.

This chain uses TRBV28 with TRBJ1-5; D gene ambiguous. Trimming shortened V by 5 bases and J by 9 bases, and 8 bases separated the two germline ends. Germline V CDR1 and CDR2: MDHEN, SYDVKM. CDR3 length: 11 amino acids. For the CDR3, the DNA is TGTGCCAGCAGTCTACGAGGGCCCCAGCATTTT. This translates into CASSLRGPQHF.

V gene TRBV29-1 combines with J gene TRBJ2-3; TRBD2 matches at 15 bases. The CDR3 is 14 amino acids. Germline V gives CDR1 SQVTM, CDR2 ANQGSEA. V lost 7 bases to trimming and J lost 4 bases; unmatched junction nucleotides: 3. The CDR3 loop reads CSAGLAGGADTQYF. The DNA for the CDR3 is TGCAGCGCCGGACTAGCGGGGGGGGCAGATACGCAGTATTTT.

V usage is TRBV30 and J usage is TRBJ1-1; unclear D gene. V was clipped by 8 bases and J by 1 base, with 8 bases between them. This CDR3 has 11 amino acids. Germline V CDR1 and CDR2: GTSNPN, SVGIG (reference sequence). Here the CDR3 DNA reads TGTGCCCAGAAGTGGAACACTGAAGCTTTCTTT. Amino acid sequence: CAQKWNTEAFF.

The chain couples TRBV4-3 to TRBJ1-2; D is ambiguous. The germline V and J ends were trimmed by 0 bases and 5 bases, with 4 bases remaining between them. Germline CDR1 is LGHNA and CDR2 is YSLEER. The CDR3 is 12 residues long. The CDR3 DNA is TGCGCCAGCAGCCAAGAGAGTTATGGCTACACCTTC. This codes for CASSQESYGYTF.

This clone appeared once. The chain joins TRBV2 to TRBJ1-5; perhaps TRBD1 as D (6 bases). This CDR3 is 15 amino acids long. V was shortened by 2 bases and J by 4 bases, with 12 bases between the two germline ends. The germline gives CDR1 SNHLY, CDR2 FYNNEI. CDR3 bases: TGTGCCAGCAGTGAATTCGGAACAGGGAATCAGCCCCAGCATTTT. It translates to CASSEFGTGNQPQHF.

This clone was recorded a few times. This chain links TRBV29-1 with TRBJ2-1; 9 positions match TRBD1. Germline V gene sequence: CDR1 SQVTM, CDR2 ANQGSEA. Trimming cost V 7 bases and J 6 bases; bases outside gene matches: 10. There are 14 residues in the CDR3. CDR3 in amino acids: CSALGQGRFNEQFF. CDR3 in DNA: TGCAGCGCCCTCGGACAGGGGCGATTCAATGAGCAGTTCTTC.

This clone turned up a few times. In the same sample, other DNA sequences code for this CDR3. V gene TRBV29-1 combines with J gene TRBJ1-5; D perhaps matches TRBD1 (5 bases). The CDR3 is 13 amino acids. The germline V gene has CDR1 SQVTM and CDR2 ANQGSEA. Trimming removed 4 bases from V and 1 base from J, with 8 bases in between. The CDR3, as DNA: TGCAGCGTTGGAGGGGCGAGCAATCAGCCCCAGCATTTT. As protein: CSVGGASNQPQHF.

The chain links TRBV14 to TRBJ1-6; weak D call: TRBD1 (5 bases). V was trimmed by 0 bases and J by 6 bases, leaving 18 bases between them. The CDR3 loop spans 18 amino acids. Looked up from germline, CDR1 is SGHDN and CDR2 is FVKESK. The CDR3 coding sequence is TGTGCCAGCAGCCAAGAAGCTTCGGGGGAAGGAGTTAATTCACCCCTCCACTTT. It codes for CASSQEASGEGVNSPLHF.